The 13 T cell receptor beta chains below come from one sample, sequenced in a study of blood T cell repertoires in COVID-19. Some clones are missing from TCRdb's copy, which holds only in-frame ones; the method was immunoSEQ multiplex PCR. The sample consists of approximately 250,000 clones, 65% to 90% of them appearing once. The sequenced material came from peripheral blood. The origin of the receptors is a man aged 30 to 39 with active or convalescent COVID-19.

V gene TRBV2 combines with J gene TRBJ2-7, with D possibly TRBD2 on 6 matching bases. Trimming cost V 3 bases and J 2 bases, with 11 bases left between them. The germline V gene has CDR1 SNHLY and CDR2 FYNNEI. CDR3 length: 14 residues. The CDR3: CASSDGGQPYEQYF. The CDR3 bases are TGTGCCAGCAGTGATGGAGGGCAACCCTACGAGCAGTACTTC. Full variable domain (rest looked up from reference TRBV2 and TRBJ2-7): EPEVTQTPSHQVTQMGQEVILRCVPISNHLYFYWYRQILGQKVEFLVSFYNNEISEKSEIFDDQFSVERPDGSNFTLKIRSTKLEDSAMYFCASSDGGQPYEQYFGPGTRLTVT.

This clone was counted a single time. The V and J genes are TRBV4-2 and TRBJ2-7; TRBD2 might be the D (6 bases). Germline CDR1 and CDR2: LGHNA and YNFKEQ. The CDR3 is 14 residues long. V shed 3 bases and J shed 3 bases, with 12 bases lying between them. CDR3 DNA: TGTGCCAGCAGCCAGGTAGCCGGGGGCTACGAGCAGTACTTC. Protein product: CASSQVAGGYEQYF.

This rearrangement joins TRBV2 to TRBJ1-2; possible D gene TRBD1, 6 bases. The CDR3 has 13 residues. Trimming cost V 8 bases and J 4 bases, with 14 bases left between them. Germline CDR1 and CDR2: SNHLY and FYNNEI. This CDR3 is CASGGTGPYGYTF. CDR3 nucleotide sequence: TGTGCCAGCGGTGGAACAGGGCCCTATGGCTACACCTTC.

To note about this clone: The same CDR3 arises from other DNA sequences in this sample as well. The rearrangement joins TRBV19 to TRBJ1-6, with 8 bases identical to TRBD1. Germline-derived CDR1 and CDR2 are LNHDA and SQIVND (reference sequence). The trim removed 4 bases at V and 6 bases at J, leaving 2 bases unmatched. This CDR3 is 14 amino acids long. The CDR3 nucleotides read TGTGCCAGTAGTACGGACAGGGTTAATTCACCCCTCCACTTT. This encodes CASSTDRVNSPLHF.

The V gene is TRBV7-2, the J gene TRBJ2-2; 8 bases are shared with TRBD2. Germline CDR1 reads SGHTA; CDR2 reads FQGNSA. V lost 1 base and J lost 4; bases outside the gene matches: 5. This CDR3 is built from 16 residues. The CDR3 loop reads CASSLVGGASTGELFF. The CDR3 DNA reads as TGTGCCAGCAGCTTAGTCGGGGGGGCCAGCACCGGGGAGCTGTTTTTT.

This rearrangement joins TRBV18 to TRBJ2-3; maybe TRBD1 (5 bases). The CDR3 runs to 15 residues. With 3 bases removed from V and 4 bases from J, the gap between germline ends came to 14 bases. From germline, CDR1 is KGHSH and CDR2 LQKENI. CDR3 bases: TGTGCCAGCTCACCGGCCACAGGAATGGCAGATACGCAGTATTTT. This translates into CASSPATGMADTQYF.

The chain uses TRBV4-1 and TRBJ1-6; 10 nucleotides agree with TRBD1. This CDR3 contains 17 residues. Trimming took 0 bases from V and 10 from J; bases not matched to a gene: 9. Germline V gene sequence: CDR1 MGHRA, CDR2 YSYEKL. CDR3 region: CASSQDYGTGDYSPLHF. The CDR3 DNA sequence: TGCGCCAGCAGCCAAGATTATGGGACAGGGGATTACTCACCCCTCCACTTT.

The V gene is TRBV14, the J gene TRBJ1-1; 9 bases align to TRBD1. Germline-derived CDR1 and CDR2 are SGHDN and FVKESK. J gave up 0 bases and V 0 bases, and 20 bases lay outside the gene matches. The CDR3 has 22 residues. CDR3 DNA sequence: TGTGCCAGCAGCCAAGAGGAATGGCAGGACAGGGGTATCTTTGGCATGAACACTGAAGCTTTCTTT. It is translated as CASSQEEWQDRGIFGMNTEAFF.

This clone came up a few times. CDR3 protein: CASSFSMNTEAFF. Here the CDR3 DNA reads TGTGCCAGCAGTTTTAGTATGAACACTGAAGCTTTCTTT. This chain uses TRBV12-3 or TRBV12-4 with TRBJ1-1; no reliable D call. The CDR3 runs to 13 residues. Trimming took 3 bases from V and 0 from J, leaving 5 bases between them.

The chain is built from TRBV6-6 and TRBJ1-2; possibly TRBD1 for D (6 bases). Germline V gives CDR1 MNHNY, CDR2 SVGAGI (reference sequence). V was clipped by 4 bases and J by 5 bases, with 17 bases between them. CDR3 length: 15 residues. CDR3 amino acids: CASSLGHTGSYGYTF. The DNA for the CDR3 is TGTGCCAGCAGTTTGGGGCACACAGGGAGTTATGGCTACACCTTC.

J is TRBJ1-3 and V is TRBV5-1; TRBD1 aligns across 7 bases. This CDR3 is built from 15 residues. V shed 3 bases, J shed 2 bases, and the junction held 5 bases outside the gene matches. The germline gives CDR1 SGHRS, CDR2 YFSETQ. Here the CDR3 reads CASSSQGEAGNTIYF. The CDR3 DNA sequence: TGCGCCAGCAGCTCTCAGGGGGAGGCTGGAAACACCATATATTTT. Filled out from reference TRBV5-1 and TRBJ1-3, the complete variable domain reads KAGVTQTPRYLIKTRGQQVTLSCSPISGHRSVSWYQQTPGQGLQFLFEYFSETQRNKGNFPGRFSGRQFSNSRSEMNVSTLELGDSALYLCASSSQGEAGNTIYFGEGSWLTVV.

This chain uses TRBV19 with TRBJ2-2; D gene unclear. V lost 3 bases and J 2 bases, leaving 10 bases between the germline ends. The V gene's germline CDR1 is LNHDA and CDR2 SQIVND (reference sequence). The CDR3 runs to 15 residues. CDR3 DNA sequence: TGTGCCAGTAGTATGTGGTCACTTAACACCGGGGAGCTGTTTTTT. This translates into CASSMWSLNTGELFF. Combining the CDR3 with reference TRBV19 and TRBJ2-2 gives the whole variable domain DGGITQSPKYLFRKEGQNVTLSCEQNLNHDAMYWYRQDPGQGLRLIYYSQIVNDFQKGDIAEGYSVSREKKESFPLTVTSAQKNPTAFYLCASSMWSLNTGELFFGEGSRLTVL.

The chain combines TRBV5-5 with TRBJ2-7; possibly TRBD1 for D (5 bases). Germline assignment: CDR1 SGHKS and CDR2 YYEKEE (reference sequence). Trimming cost V 4 bases and J 5 bases, with 19 bases left between them. This CDR3 has 15 amino acids. For the CDR3, the DNA is TGTGCCAGCAGCCCTCAGATAGTAGGGGCCGACGAGCAGTACTTC. Amino acid sequence: CASSPQIVGADEQYF.